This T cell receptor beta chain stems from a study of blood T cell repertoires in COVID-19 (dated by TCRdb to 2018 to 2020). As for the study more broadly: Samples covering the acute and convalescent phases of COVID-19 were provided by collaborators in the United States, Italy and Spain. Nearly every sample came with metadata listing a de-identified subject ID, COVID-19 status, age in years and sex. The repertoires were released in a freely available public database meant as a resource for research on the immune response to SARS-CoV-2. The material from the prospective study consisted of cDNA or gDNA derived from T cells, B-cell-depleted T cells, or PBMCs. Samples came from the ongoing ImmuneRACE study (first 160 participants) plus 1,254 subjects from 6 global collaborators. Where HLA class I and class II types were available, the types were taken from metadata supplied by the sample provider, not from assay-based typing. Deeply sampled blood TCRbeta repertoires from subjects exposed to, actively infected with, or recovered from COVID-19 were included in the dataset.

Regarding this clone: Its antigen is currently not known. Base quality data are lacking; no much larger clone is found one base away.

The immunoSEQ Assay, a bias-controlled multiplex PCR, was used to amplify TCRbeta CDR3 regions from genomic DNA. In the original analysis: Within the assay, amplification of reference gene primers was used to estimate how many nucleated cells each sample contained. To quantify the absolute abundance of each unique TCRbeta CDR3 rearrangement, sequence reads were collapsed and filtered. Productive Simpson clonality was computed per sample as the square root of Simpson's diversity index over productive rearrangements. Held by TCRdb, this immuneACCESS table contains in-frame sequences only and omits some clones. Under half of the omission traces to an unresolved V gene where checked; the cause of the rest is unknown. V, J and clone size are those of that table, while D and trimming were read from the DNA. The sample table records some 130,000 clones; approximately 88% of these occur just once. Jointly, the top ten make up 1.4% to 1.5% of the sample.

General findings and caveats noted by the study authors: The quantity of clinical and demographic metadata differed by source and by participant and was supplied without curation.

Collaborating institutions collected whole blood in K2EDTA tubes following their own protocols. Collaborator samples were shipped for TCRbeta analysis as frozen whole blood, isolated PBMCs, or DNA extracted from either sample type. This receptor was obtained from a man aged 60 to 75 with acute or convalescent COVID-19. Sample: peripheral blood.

The CDR3 protein: CASSARLAEQETQYF. The DNA is TGTGCCAGCAGCGCTAGACTAGCGGAACAAGAGACCCAGTACTTC. This chain joins TRBV7-9 to TRBJ2-5; TRBD2 agrees with 9 junctional bases. The V end gives up 5 bases and the J end 2 bases, leaving 6 bases in the junction not matched to a gene. The germline V gene (reference sequence) specifies SEHNR as CDR1 and FQNEAQ as CDR2. From cysteine to phenylalanine, the CDR3 is 15 amino acids long. Only CDR3 DNA remains: 45 bases, in frame from the first base.